This T cell receptor (beta chain) was sequenced in a study of blood T cell repertoires in COVID-19. The wider study: Material from acute and convalescent COVID-19 was sourced from the United States, Italy and Spain. Sources were T cells, B-cell-depleted T cells, or PBMCs; the material itself was cDNA or gDNA.

Profiling relied on immunoSEQ multiplex PCR, and the TCRdb table lists in-frame clones only, not all of them. The sample includes 150,000 to 200,000 clones, about 85% of them seen just once. Germline V lookup: CDR1 SGHNT, CDR2 YENEEA. There are 16 residues in the CDR3. V gave up 5 bases and J gave up 4 bases; unmatched junction bases: 12. Enrolled during active infection, Seattle patients were then followed longitudinally. The chain employs TRBV11-3 and TRBJ2-7; TRBD1 matches at 9 bases. The sequenced sample was peripheral blood. This TCR derives from a woman in her 50s with COVID-19, enrolled during active disease. The CDR3 spells CASSTRGTGKIYEQYF. In nucleotides, the CDR3 is TGTGCCAGCAGCACTAGAGGGACAGGGAAAATTTACGAGCAGTACTTC.